A selection of T cell receptor beta chains follows, all from one sample in a study of T cells after yellow fever vaccination. TCRdb reanalysed the 5' RACE reads using MiXCR and keeps one entry per CDR3 protein. The sample records about 170,000 distinct CDR3 sequences, about 10% being singletons. Sequences were derived from CD8+ T cells sorted from PBMCs, sampled 15 days after the yellow fever booster vaccination. The source is a man aged 18 to 29 who received the YFV17D yellow fever vaccine. Both conserved end residues are part of each CDR3. D genes are given only for firm matches. The size of a clone is reported for some rows only, either as once, few or many, or as a class for expanded clones.

TGCGCCAGCAGCTTGGGCGGGGTTAACACCGGGGAGCTGTTTTTT	CASSLGGVNTGELFF	NA	TRBV5-1	NA	TRBJ2-2
TGTGCCAGCAGTCCCCAGGCAGGGTGGTACGAGCAGTACTTC	CASSPQAGWYEQYF	NA	TRBV12-3/TRBV12-4	NA	TRBJ2-7
TGTGCCAGCAGCCAAGTTGGATTCCAAGAGACCCAGTACTTC	CASSQVGFQETQYF	NA	TRBV14	NA	TRBJ2-5
TGTGCCAGCAGCTCCGGGGGCTTTACCTACGAGCAGTACTTC	CASSSGGFTYEQYF	few	TRBV7-8	NA	TRBJ2-7
TGCAGTGCACCGACAGTTATGGACCTCAATGAGCAGTTCTTC	CSAPTVMDLNEQFF	NA	TRBV20-1	NA	TRBJ2-1
TGTGCCAGCAGTTACTCGACATTGGGGTACGACAATGAGCAGTTCTTC	CASSYSTLGYDNEQFF	NA	TRBV6-6	NA	TRBJ2-1
TGTGCCAGCAGCACCGGACAGGCCGAATATAATTCACCCCTCCACTTT	CASSTGQAEYNSPLHF	few	TRBV27	TRBD1	TRBJ1-6
TGTGCCAGCAGTTTATCTGAGGTTGCCGGGGAGCTGTTTTTT	CASSLSEVAGELFF	many	TRBV27	NA	TRBJ2-2
TGTGCCAGCAGTTCCCAGGGGGGCTCCTACGAGCAGTACTTC	CASSSQGGSYEQYF	few	TRBV6-5	NA	TRBJ2-7
TGTGCCAGCAGCTTGGAAGAACCAGCTTTCTTT	CASSLEEPAFF	NA	TRBV7-9	NA	TRBJ1-1
TGTGCCAGCAGCCAAGATTCAGGGTTTAAAGAGACCCAGTACTTC	CASSQDSGFKETQYF	many	TRBV3-1	NA	TRBJ2-5
TGTGCCAGCAGAGAAAACAATGAGCAGTTCTTC	CASRENNEQFF	NA	TRBV2	NA	TRBJ2-1
TGTGCCAGCAGCTTAGATTCTTTCTGGCAGGGGGCGTTTGATGAGCAGTTCTTC	CASSLDSFWQGAFDEQFF	NA	TRBV11-2	TRBD1	TRBJ2-1
TGTGCCAGCAGTTACTCGTTGCTAAGGAGCAATCAGCCCCAGCATTTT	CASSYSLLRSNQPQHF	few	TRBV6-6	NA	TRBJ1-5
TGTGCCTCTTCCGGAGATCCCTCTATAGCCAAAAACATTCAGTACTTC	CASSGDPSIAKNIQYF	few	TRBV12-3/TRBV12-4	NA	TRBJ2-4
TGTGCCAGCAGCTTAGAGGGCCAGTTGCCCTACAATGAGCAGTTCTTC	CASSLEGQLPYNEQFF	few	TRBV7-6	NA	TRBJ2-1
TGTGCCAGCAGTTACTCGAGGGAGCTGTTTTTT	CASSYSRELFF	NA	TRBV6-2/TRBV6-3	NA	TRBJ2-2
TGCAGTGCTCTACGCAAGGAATCCTACAATGAGCAGTTCTTC	CSALRKESYNEQFF	NA	TRBV20-1	NA	TRBJ2-1
TGTGCCAGCAGGGGAGCTTGGGAGGAAGCTTTCTTT	CASRGAWEEAFF	few	TRBV6-6	NA	TRBJ1-1
TGCGCCAGCAGCTTGGGGGGTTTGGTGGAGACCCAGTACTTC	CASSLGGLVETQYF	few	TRBV5-1	NA	TRBJ2-5
TGTGCCAGCAGCTCCGGGACAAATGAGCAGTTCTTC	CASSSGTNEQFF	NA	TRBV12-3/TRBV12-4	NA	TRBJ2-1
TGTGCCAGCAGCCAATCCCCTTCCGAGGTCTCCAATGGCTACACCTTC	CASSQSPSEVSNGYTF	NA	TRBV25-1	NA	TRBJ1-2
TGCGCCAGCAGCCAAGCATATTTAGGGGGTGTCCGTGAAAAACTGTTTTTT	CASSQAYLGGVREKLFF	few	TRBV4-3	NA	TRBJ1-4
TGCAGCGTTAACGGACAAGACTACGAGCAGTACTTC	CSVNGQDYEQYF	NA	TRBV29-1	NA	TRBJ2-7
TGCGCCAGCAGCCACCAAGACCCGGGGACCGGAGAAGCTTTCTTT	CASSHQDPGTGEAFF	few	TRBV4-1	NA	TRBJ1-1
TGTGCCAGCAGCCAACGGCACTACACCGGGGAGCTGTTTTTT	CASSQRHYTGELFF	few	TRBV16	NA	TRBJ2-2
TGTGCCAGCAGCCAAGATCCCCCAGTCACAGATACGCAGTATTTT	CASSQDPPVTDTQYF	few	TRBV14	NA	TRBJ2-3
TGTGCCAGCAGCGGGACGGGGGGGAGATACAATGAGCAGTTCTTC	CASSGTGGRYNEQFF	NA	TRBV7-8	TRBD2	TRBJ2-1
TGTGCCAGCAGCTTAGTCCGTGAGCAGTTCTTC	CASSLVREQFF	many	TRBV7-9	NA	TRBJ2-1
TGTGCCAGCAGTCTGGCGGGGCCGGGAGAGACCCAGTACTTC	CASSLAGPGETQYF	few	TRBV6-5	NA	TRBJ2-5
TGCAGTGGATTTGGACAGCCCACTGAAGCTTTCTTT	CSGFGQPTEAFF	few	TRBV20-1	NA	TRBJ1-1
TGTGCCACCAGCAGAGATACTAGCGGGGGGATTTACAATGAGCAGTTCTTC	CATSRDTSGGIYNEQFF	few	TRBV15	TRBD2	TRBJ2-1
TGTGCCAGCAGCCTAGGCTCGGGGACATCTAGCACAGATACGCAGTATTTT	CASSLGSGTSSTDTQYF	few	TRBV11-2	NA	TRBJ2-3
TGTGCCAGCAGCTCCTACCAAGAGACCCAGTACTTC	CASSSYQETQYF	few	TRBV7-9	NA	TRBJ2-5
TGCGCCAGCAGCCAAGTGGAGGGGGGGAACACCGGGGAGCTGTTTTTT	CASSQVEGGNTGELFF	once	TRBV4-1	NA	TRBJ2-2
TGTGCCAGCAGCTTAGTAGCCTCTAACTACGAGCAGTACTTC	CASSLVASNYEQYF	NA	TRBV7-8	NA	TRBJ2-7
TGTGCCAGCAGCTCCACCTTTCTGCCCCTGGGAAACTCTGGGGCCAACGTCCTGACTTTC	CASSSTFLPLGNSGANVLTF	few	TRBV7-9	NA	TRBJ2-6
TGTGCCAGCAGCTTAGCGCCGGGACAACTAGGGGACGAGCAGTACTTC	CASSLAPGQLGDEQYF	few	TRBV7-6	NA	TRBJ2-7
TGTGCCAGCAGCGTAGGCGCAGGGGGCGGGAAAAACACTGAAGCTTTCTTT	CASSVGAGGGKNTEAFF	few	TRBV9	TRBD1	TRBJ1-1
TGCGCCAGCAGCTTGGCTGGCACCGGGGAGCTGTTTTTT	CASSLAGTGELFF	many	TRBV5-1	NA	TRBJ2-2
TGTGCCAGTGCCGCGGGACAGGGGTACTCACCCCTCCACTTT	CASAAGQGYSPLHF	few	TRBV27	TRBD1	TRBJ1-6
TGTGCCACCAGCAGAGCCCGATTGGATGAGCAGTTCTTC	CATSRARLDEQFF	many	TRBV15	NA	TRBJ2-1
TGTGCCAGCAGCTTAGATGGGAGGTATCAAGAGACCCAGTACTTC	CASSLDGRYQETQYF	few	TRBV11-1	NA	TRBJ2-5
TGCGCCAGCAGCCCCGAGGGGGCTCACACTGAAGCTTTCTTT	CASSPEGAHTEAFF	few	TRBV5-1	TRBD1	TRBJ1-1
TGTGCCAGCAGCTTTTCGGCCCCTCCTACGCAGTATTTT	CASSFSAPPTQYF	NA	TRBV7-9	NA	TRBJ2-3
TGCGCCAGCAGATTGGGGAACGGCGGACAAGAGACCCAGTACTTC	CASRLGNGGQETQYF	NA	TRBV5-1	NA	TRBJ2-5
TGTGCCAGCAGTCCCTTGAAGGAGGATGGCTACACCTTC	CASSPLKEDGYTF	few	TRBV27	NA	TRBJ1-2
TGTGCCAGCAGCGAGTCTCTTGGGAACACTGAAGCTTTCTTT	CASSESLGNTEAFF	NA	TRBV12-3/TRBV12-4	NA	TRBJ1-1
TGTGCCAGCAGTGGGTACTATGGCTACACCTTC	CASSGYYGYTF	few	TRBV25-1	NA	TRBJ1-2
TGCGCCAGCAGCCAAGATAGGGGAGCCAACGAGCAGTACTTC	CASSQDRGANEQYF	NA	TRBV4-3	NA	TRBJ2-7